One and the same sample provided the 27 T cell receptor beta chains below, sequenced in a study of blood T cells in healthy people across ages. The use of a sample-barcoded 5' primer and a J-beta primer mix characterized a second PCR of roughly 7 to 12 cycles. TCRdb re-derived calls from the 5' RACE reads in MiXCR, one entry per CDR3 protein. The table shows under 700,000 distinct CDR3 sequences, with 24% occurring only once. The sample was also linked to a second study, of T cells of mothers and their children.

Sequencing input: blood. These TCRs come from a boy between 5 and 17 years old in good health.

The rearrangement joins TRBV12-3 or TRBV12-4 to TRBJ2-2, with D tentatively TRBD2 (5 bases). V was clipped by 5 bases and J by 7 bases, with 11 bases between them. This CDR3 comprises 13 residues. This chain's CDR3 is CASSPKRDGELFF. The CDR3 DNA reads TGTGCCAGCAGTCCCAAACGGGACGGGGAGCTGTTTTTT.

This chain joins TRBV27 and TRBJ1-1; D perhaps matches TRBD1 (5 bases). Trimming pared 4 bases from V and 5 bases from J, leaving 14 bases between. The V gene's germline CDR1 is MNHEY and CDR2 SMNVEV (reference sequence). This CDR3 is 14 amino acids long. CDR3 protein: CASSSPGSGTEAFF. The CDR3 nucleotides read TGTGCCAGCAGTTCCCCCGGATCAGGGACTGAAGCTTTCTTT.

In this sample, this clonotype turned up a few times. This chain connects TRBV4-3 to TRBJ2-7; 7 bases fit TRBD2. The CDR3 contains 17 residues. V shed 1 base, J shed 4 bases, and the junction held 13 bases outside the gene matches. Per germline, CDR1 LGHNA and CDR2 YSLEER. The CDR3 bases are TGCGCCAGCAGCCAAGGCCCCCCCAGTAGCGGGCATTACGAGCAGTACTTC. As protein: CASSQGPPSSGHYEQYF.

The chain links TRBV7-2 to TRBJ2-5; D not resolved. The J call is doubtful: the DNA matches TRBJ2-7 better. Germline CDR1 and CDR2: SGHTA and FQGNSA. The CDR3 has 13 amino acids. For the CDR3, the DNA is TGTGCCAGCAGCTTGGGGTGGACCTACGAGCAGTACTTC. Its translation is CASSLGWTYEQYF.

The chain carries TRBV10-3 and TRBJ1-3; D is uncertain. This CDR3 has 13 residues. Germline V gene data show CDR1 as ENHRY and CDR2 as SYGVKD. Trimming left V 0 bases short and J 5 bases short, with 5 bases between. CDR3 region: CAISESERNTIYF. The CDR3 nucleotides are TGTGCCATCAGTGAGTCGGAGAGAAACACCATATATTTT.

This clonotype appeared a few times. The chain uses TRBV28 and TRBJ2-7, with D perhaps TRBD1 or TRBD2 (5 bases each). V was pared by 6 bases and J by 2 bases, with 17 bases between. Germline loops: CDR1 MDHEN, CDR2 SYDVKM. The CDR3 length is 15 residues. CDR3 nucleotide sequence: TGTGCCAGCAGCATACCGGGACCCGCAGCCTACGAGCAGTACTTC. Its protein is CASSIPGPAAYEQYF.

The V gene is TRBV7-2, the J gene TRBJ2-1; TRBD1 or TRBD2 may be the D gene (5 bases each). CDR3 size: 16 residues. The V end lost 6 bases, the J end lost 3 bases, and 18 bases lay between the germline ends. Germline CDR1 reads SGHTA; CDR2 reads FQGNSA. The CDR3 reads CASSLVGDQVYNEQFF. CDR3 DNA sequence: TGTGCCAGCAGTCTAGTGGGGGATCAGGTCTACAATGAGCAGTTCTTC.

The chain links TRBV18 to TRBJ2-5, with 8 bases matching TRBD1. The V segment lost 6 bases and the J segment 1 base; nucleotides outside the gene matches: 13. Per the germline V gene, CDR1 is KGHSH and CDR2 is LQKENI. The CDR3 has 17 residues. CDR3 sequence: CASSLMRDRLGQETQYF. As DNA, the CDR3 is TGTGCCAGCTCCCTCATGCGGGACAGGCTGGGCCAAGAGACCCAGTACTTC.

This chain links TRBV12-3 or TRBV12-4 with TRBJ2-1; unclear D gene. V lost 3 bases and J lost 15, with 15 bases in between. There are 12 residues in the CDR3. For the CDR3, the DNA is TGTGCCAGCAGTTTCAGTGTCCAGCCTACGTTCTTC. Protein: CASSFSVQPTFF.

The chain is built from TRBV6-5 and TRBJ1-2, with D perhaps TRBD1 (6 bases). Trimming stripped 4 bases from V and 3 bases from J, with 9 bases between. CDR1 MNHEY and CDR2 SVGAGI come from the germline V gene. The CDR3 covers 13 residues. The CDR3 DNA is TGTGCCAGCAGTTCCAGGGGCTACTATGGCTACACCTTC. Its protein is CASSSRGYYGYTF.

This sequence joins TRBV12-3 or TRBV12-4 and TRBJ2-5; 8 bases match TRBD2. The J call may be incorrect, as the DNA end agrees better with TRBJ2-1. The CDR3 loop spans 19 amino acids. Here the CDR3 reads CASSLAPNIAGRSFNEQFF. CDR3 nucleotide sequence: TGTGCCAGCAGTTTAGCGCCGAACATAGCGGGACGATCATTCAATGAGCAGTTCTTC.

The genes are TRBV5-6 and TRBJ2-1; the match to TRBD1 covers 8 bases. V shed 4 bases and J 5 bases; nucleotides not matched to a gene: 8. This CDR3 is built from 15 residues. Germline V gene sequence: CDR1 SGHDT, CDR2 YYEEEE. The CDR3 region has the DNA TGTGCCAGCAGCCCCCAGGGGGCAATCGACAATGAGCAGTTCTTC. This gives the protein CASSPQGAIDNEQFF.

The chain is built from TRBV29-1 and TRBJ1-3; D may be TRBD1 (6 bases). The CDR3 is 12 residues long. The V end was cut by 7 bases, the J end by 3 bases, with 10 bases between. Germline CDR1 and CDR2: SQVTM and ANQGSEA. The CDR3 spells CSGQGFGNTIYF. The CDR3 coding sequence is TGCAGCGGCCAGGGGTTTGGAAACACCATATATTTT.

This clonotype appeared a few times. The chain employs TRBV6-2 or TRBV6-3 and TRBJ1-6, with a weak D call TRBD1 (5 bases). V was clipped by 6 bases and J by 7 bases, with 16 bases between them. The germline V gene has CDR1 MNHEY and CDR2 SVGEGT. This CDR3 has 15 amino acids. CDR3 residues: CASRLQEAGNSPLHF. The DNA for the CDR3 is TGTGCCAGCAGATTACAGGAGGCTGGAAATTCACCCCTCCACTTT.

V usage is TRBV4-3 and J usage is TRBJ1-2, with unresolved D. Trimming cost V 0 bases and J 2 bases, with 10 bases left between them. Germline assignment: CDR1 LGHNA and CDR2 YSLEER. The CDR3 sequence is 15 residues long. CDR3 residues: CASSQDRVYNYGYTF. CDR3 coding DNA: TGCGCCAGCAGCCAAGATCGGGTTTACAACTATGGCTACACCTTC.

The rearrangement joins TRBV2 to TRBJ2-5; 9 bases agree with TRBD2. This CDR3 is built from 14 residues. Germline V gene lookup returns CDR1 SNHLY and CDR2 FYNNEI. V shed 6 bases and J 0 bases; nucleotides not matched to a gene: 2. The CDR3 reads CASRGLAYQETQYF. CDR3 sequence (DNA): TGTGCCAGCAGGGGACTAGCATACCAAGAGACCCAGTACTTC.

This clonotype was seen ten or more times. V and J are TRBV24-1 and TRBJ2-2, with D unresolved. CDR3 length: 17 amino acids. Germline CDR1 is KGHDR and CDR2 is SFDVKD. The V end lost 5 bases, the J end lost 0 bases, and 15 bases lay between the germline ends. CDR3 protein: CATSAAGPQPNTGELFF. The CDR3 DNA follows: TGTGCCACCAGTGCGGCTGGGCCGCAACCGAACACCGGGGAGCTGTTTTTT.

This clonotype has just a few counts. The chain uses TRBV20-1 and TRBJ2-1; no definite D call. The better agreement between TRBJ2-7 and the DNA end casts doubt on the J call. Germline CDR1 is DFQATT and CDR2 is SNEGSKA (reference sequence). CDR3 length: 13 amino acids. CDR3 coding DNA: TGCAGTGCTAGTCGGCGGATTTCCTACGAGCAGTACTTC. As protein: CSASRRISYEQYF.

This clonotype was picked up a small number of times. Written as DNA, the CDR3 is TGTGCCAGCAGTCCTAACTCTAGCGCGACCTACGAGCAGTACTTC. This sequence encodes CASSPNSSATYEQYF. This chain connects TRBV12-3 or TRBV12-4 to TRBJ2-5; D might be TRBD2 (6 bases). The closer fit of TRBJ2-7 to the DNA end suggests the J call may be wrong. This CDR3 has 15 amino acids.

This sequence joins TRBV5-1 and TRBJ2-5, with 9 bases that match TRBD2. The CDR3 runs 15 residues. Germline V lookup: CDR1 SGHRS, CDR2 YFSETQ. The J segment lost 2 bases and the V segment lost 4 bases, leaving 6 bases of the junction unmatched. In DNA, the CDR3 is TGCGCCAGCAGCAAGGCTAGCGGGAATCAAGAGACCCAGTACTTC. This sequence encodes CASSKASGNQETQYF. The whole variable domain, filled in from reference TRBV5-1 and TRBJ2-5, reads KAGVTQTPRYLIKTRGQQVTLSCSPISGHRSVSWYQQTPGQGLQFLFEYFSETQRNKGNFPGRFSGRQFSNSRSEMNVSTLELGDSALYLCASSKASGNQETQYFGPGTRLLVL.

The chain employs TRBV9 and TRBJ2-1; 8 bases fit TRBD2. Germline V gives CDR1 SGDLS, CDR2 YYNGEE. V was pared by 0 bases and J by 5 bases, with 4 bases of the junction left unmatched. The CDR3 runs to 15 residues. This CDR3 reads CASSVVGGGNNEQFF. As DNA, the CDR3 is TGTGCCAGCAGCGTAGTGGGCGGGGGGAACAATGAGCAGTTCTTC.

The CDR3 DNA is TGCAGCGTTAAAAGGAGGGGGCCTAAAAACATTCAGTACTTC. This gives the protein CSVKRRGPKNIQYF. The gene calls are TRBV29-1 and TRBJ2-4; a weak D match, TRBD1 (7 bases). The V end lost 5 bases, the J end lost 4 bases, and 15 bases lay between the germline ends. Germline assignment: CDR1 SQVTM and CDR2 ANQGSEA. The CDR3 runs to 14 residues.

In DNA, the CDR3 is TGTGCCATCGGCGGGGATGGAGAGACCCAGTACTTC. As protein: CAIGGDGETQYF. The genes are TRBV10-3 and TRBJ2-5; tentatively, D is TRBD2 (6 bases). Trimming took off 8 bases at V and 4 bases at J, with 11 bases between the two ends. This CDR3 contains 12 residues. The germline gives CDR1 ENHRY, CDR2 SYGVKD.

With regard to this clonotype: Likely a read error: the CDR3 ends without its conserved phenylalanine or tryptophan. The chain employs TRBV7-2 and TRBJ2-7; D may be TRBD2 (6 bases). Between the trimmed V and J ends, which lost 4 bases and 0 bases, there was a span of 13 bases. Germline CDR1 is SGHTA and CDR2 is FQGNSA. The CDR3 consists of 15 residues. This CDR3 reads CASSSRLVTSYEQYL. The CDR3 DNA reads as TGTGCCAGCAGCTCCCGACTAGTAACCTCCTACGAGCAGTACCTC.

In this sample, this clonotype turned up a few times. The chain joins TRBV6-1 to TRBJ2-3; 8 positions match TRBD2. The CDR3 loop spans 15 amino acids. V was clipped by 2 bases and J by 5 bases; unmatched bases: 6. The germline gives CDR1 MNHNS, CDR2 SASEGT. For the CDR3, the DNA is TGTGCCAGCAGTGAACGGGGGGGGTCTGAAGATACGCAGTATTTT. Its translation: CASSERGGSEDTQYF.

The table lists this clonotype with a few counts. The CDR3 ends on some other residue instead of the conserved phenylalanine or tryptophan, so this is likely a read error. The genes are TRBV6-2 or TRBV6-3 and TRBJ1-1; TRBD1 matches at 8 bases. J lost 1 base, V lost 2 bases, and 3 bases had no gene match. The V gene's germline CDR1 is MNHEY and CDR2 SVGEGT. This CDR3 has 15 residues. The CDR3 region has the DNA TGTGCCAGCAGTTACGCCGGGACAGGGAACACTGAAGCTTTCCTT. Its protein product is CASSYAGTGNTEAFL.

This clonotype has more than one count but fewer than ten. V usage is TRBV7-6 and J usage is TRBJ2-3, with TRBD1 identical over 8 bases. Germline V gene sequence: CDR1 SGHVS, CDR2 FNYEAQ. The CDR3 totals 14 residues. The V segment lost 5 bases and the J segment 3 bases; nucleotides outside the gene matches: 4. The CDR3 spells CASSHTGGTDTQYF. The CDR3 nucleotides are TGTGCCAGCAGCCACACAGGGGGAACAGATACGCAGTATTTT.